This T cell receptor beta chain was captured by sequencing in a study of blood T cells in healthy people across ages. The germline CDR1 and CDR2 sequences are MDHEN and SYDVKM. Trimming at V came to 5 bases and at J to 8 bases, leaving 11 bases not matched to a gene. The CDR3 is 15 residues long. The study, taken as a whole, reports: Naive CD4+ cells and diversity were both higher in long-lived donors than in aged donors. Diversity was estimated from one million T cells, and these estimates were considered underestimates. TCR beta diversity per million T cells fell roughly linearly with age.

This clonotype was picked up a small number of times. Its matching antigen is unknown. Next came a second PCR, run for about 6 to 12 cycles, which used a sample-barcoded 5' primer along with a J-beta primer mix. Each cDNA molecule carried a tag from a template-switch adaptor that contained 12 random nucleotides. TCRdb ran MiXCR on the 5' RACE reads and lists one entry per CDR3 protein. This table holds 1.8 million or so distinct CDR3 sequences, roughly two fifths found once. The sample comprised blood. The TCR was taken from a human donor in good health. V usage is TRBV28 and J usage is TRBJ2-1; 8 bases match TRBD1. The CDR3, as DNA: TGTGCCAGCAGTAAAAATGGACAGGGTCTGGATGAGCAGTTCTTC. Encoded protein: CASSKNGQGLDEQFF. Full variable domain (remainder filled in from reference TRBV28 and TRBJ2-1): DVKVTQSSRYLVKRTGEKVFLECVQDMDHENMFWYRQDPGLGLRLIYFSYDVKMKEKGDIPEGYSVSREKKERFSLILESASTNQTSMYLCASSKNGQGLDEQFFGPGTRLTVL.